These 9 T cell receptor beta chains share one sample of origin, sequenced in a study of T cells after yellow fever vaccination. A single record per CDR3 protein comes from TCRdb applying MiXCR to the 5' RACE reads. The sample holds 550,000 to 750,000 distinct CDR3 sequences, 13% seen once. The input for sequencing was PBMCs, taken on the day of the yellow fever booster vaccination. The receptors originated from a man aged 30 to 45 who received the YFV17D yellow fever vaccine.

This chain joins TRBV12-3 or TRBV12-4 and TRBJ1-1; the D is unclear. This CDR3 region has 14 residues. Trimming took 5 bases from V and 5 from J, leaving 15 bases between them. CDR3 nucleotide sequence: TGTGCCAGCAGTCCCGGTGAACGGAGGACTGAAGCTTTCTTT. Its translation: CASSPGERRTEAFF.

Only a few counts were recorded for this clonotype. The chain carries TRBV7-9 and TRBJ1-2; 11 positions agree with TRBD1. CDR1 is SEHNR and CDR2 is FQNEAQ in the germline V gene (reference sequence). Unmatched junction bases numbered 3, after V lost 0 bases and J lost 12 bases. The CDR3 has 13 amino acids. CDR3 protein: CASSLAGQGDHTF. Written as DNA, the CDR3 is TGTGCCAGCAGCTTAGCGGGACAGGGGGACCACACCTTC.

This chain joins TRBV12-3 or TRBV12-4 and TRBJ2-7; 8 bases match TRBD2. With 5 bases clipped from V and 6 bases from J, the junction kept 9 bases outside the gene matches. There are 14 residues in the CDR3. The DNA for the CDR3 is TGTGCCAGCAGTCCCCCGGGACTAGGGGTCGAGCAGTACTTC. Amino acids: CASSPPGLGVEQYF.

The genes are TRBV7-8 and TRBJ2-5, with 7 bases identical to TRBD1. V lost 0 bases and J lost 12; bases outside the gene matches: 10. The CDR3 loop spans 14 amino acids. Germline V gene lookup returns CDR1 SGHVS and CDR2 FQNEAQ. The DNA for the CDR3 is TGTGCCAGCAGCTTAGCGGGGGCACAGGGGTACAAGTACTTC. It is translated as CASSLAGAQGYKYF.

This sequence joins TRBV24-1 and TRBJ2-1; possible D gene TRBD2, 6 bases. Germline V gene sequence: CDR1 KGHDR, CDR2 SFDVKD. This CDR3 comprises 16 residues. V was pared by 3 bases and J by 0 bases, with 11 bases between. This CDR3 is CATSDPGTPSYNEQFF. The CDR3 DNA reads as TGTGCCACCAGTGATCCCGGGACTCCCTCCTACAATGAGCAGTTCTTC.

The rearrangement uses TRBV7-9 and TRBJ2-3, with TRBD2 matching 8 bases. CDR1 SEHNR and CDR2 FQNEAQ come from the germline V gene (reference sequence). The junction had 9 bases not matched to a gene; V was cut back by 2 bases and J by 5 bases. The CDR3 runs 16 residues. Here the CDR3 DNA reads TGTGCCAGCAGCTTACCTTCGGGGGGGGCCCGAGATACGCAGTATTTT. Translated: CASSLPSGGARDTQYF.

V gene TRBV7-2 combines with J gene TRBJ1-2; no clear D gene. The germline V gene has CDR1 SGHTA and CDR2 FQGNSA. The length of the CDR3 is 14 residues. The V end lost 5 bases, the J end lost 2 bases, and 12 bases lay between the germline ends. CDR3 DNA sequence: TGTGCCAGCAGCGTGTACAGACCAAACTATGGCTACACCTTC. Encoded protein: CASSVYRPNYGYTF.

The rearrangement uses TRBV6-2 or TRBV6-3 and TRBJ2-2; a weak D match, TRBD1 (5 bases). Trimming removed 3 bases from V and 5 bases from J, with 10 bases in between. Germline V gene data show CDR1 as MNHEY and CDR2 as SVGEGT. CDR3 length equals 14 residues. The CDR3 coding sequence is TGTGCCAGCAGTTATGTCAGGGAAACCGGGGAGCTGTTTTTT. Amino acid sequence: CASSYVRETGELFF.

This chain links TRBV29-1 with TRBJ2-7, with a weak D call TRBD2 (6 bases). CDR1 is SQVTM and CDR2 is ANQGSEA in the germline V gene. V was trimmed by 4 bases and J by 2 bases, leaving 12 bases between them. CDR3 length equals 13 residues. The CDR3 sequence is CSVVRGTTYEQYF. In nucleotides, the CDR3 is TGCAGCGTTGTACGCGGGACGACCTACGAGCAGTACTTC.